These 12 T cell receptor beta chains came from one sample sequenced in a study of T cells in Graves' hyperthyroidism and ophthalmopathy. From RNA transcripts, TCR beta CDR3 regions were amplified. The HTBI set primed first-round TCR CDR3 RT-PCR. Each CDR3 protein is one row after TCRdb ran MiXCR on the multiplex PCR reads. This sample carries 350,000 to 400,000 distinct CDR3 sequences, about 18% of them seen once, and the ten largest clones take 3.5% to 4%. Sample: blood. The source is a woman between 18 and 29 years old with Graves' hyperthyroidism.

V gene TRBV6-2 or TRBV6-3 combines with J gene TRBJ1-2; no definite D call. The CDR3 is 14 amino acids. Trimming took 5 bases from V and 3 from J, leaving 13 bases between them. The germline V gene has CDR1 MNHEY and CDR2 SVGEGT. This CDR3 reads CASSAALIHYGYTF. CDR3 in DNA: TGTGCCAGCAGTGCCGCCTTGATACACTATGGCTACACCTTC.

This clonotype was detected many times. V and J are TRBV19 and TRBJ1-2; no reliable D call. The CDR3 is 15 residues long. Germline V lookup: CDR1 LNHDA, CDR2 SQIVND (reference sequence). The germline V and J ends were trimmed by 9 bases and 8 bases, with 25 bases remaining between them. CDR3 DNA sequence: TGTGCCAGGAAGGTGGTTGGTCAGGAGAGCGGGGGCTACACCTTC. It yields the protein CARKVVGQESGGYTF.

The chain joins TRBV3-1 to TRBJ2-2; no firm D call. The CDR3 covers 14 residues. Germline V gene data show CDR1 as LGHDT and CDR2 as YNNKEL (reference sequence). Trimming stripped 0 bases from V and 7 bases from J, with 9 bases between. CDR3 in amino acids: CASSQDTAVGELFF. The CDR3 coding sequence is TGTGCCAGCAGCCAAGATACGGCGGTCGGGGAGCTGTTTTTT.

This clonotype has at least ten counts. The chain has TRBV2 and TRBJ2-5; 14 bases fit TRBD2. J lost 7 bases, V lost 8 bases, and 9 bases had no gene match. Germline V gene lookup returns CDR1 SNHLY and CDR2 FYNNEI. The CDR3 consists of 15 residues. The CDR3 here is CASGGTSGGLGTQYF. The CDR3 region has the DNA TGTGCCAGCGGGGGGACTAGCGGGGGTCTGGGGACCCAGTACTTC.

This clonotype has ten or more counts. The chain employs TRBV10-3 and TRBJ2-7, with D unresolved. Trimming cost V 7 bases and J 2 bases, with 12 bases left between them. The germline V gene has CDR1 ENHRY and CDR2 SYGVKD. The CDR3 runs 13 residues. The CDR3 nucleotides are TGTGCCATCACACCACAACCGGCCTACGAGCAGTACTTC. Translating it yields CAITPQPAYEQYF.

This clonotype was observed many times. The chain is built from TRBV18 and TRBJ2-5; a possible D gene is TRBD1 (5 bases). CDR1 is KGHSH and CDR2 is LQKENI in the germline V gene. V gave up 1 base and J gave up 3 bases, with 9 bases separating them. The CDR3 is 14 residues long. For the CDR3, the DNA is TGTGCCAGCTCACCACGGTCACAGGAAGAGACCCAGTACTTC. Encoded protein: CASSPRSQEETQYF.

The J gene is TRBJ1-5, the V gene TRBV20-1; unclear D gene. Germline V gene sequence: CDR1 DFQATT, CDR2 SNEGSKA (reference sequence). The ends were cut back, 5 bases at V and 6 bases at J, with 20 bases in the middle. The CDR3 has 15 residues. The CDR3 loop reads CSALIRAAGGQPQHF. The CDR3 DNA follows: TGCAGTGCTCTTATTCGGGCCGCGGGCGGTCAGCCCCAGCATTTT.

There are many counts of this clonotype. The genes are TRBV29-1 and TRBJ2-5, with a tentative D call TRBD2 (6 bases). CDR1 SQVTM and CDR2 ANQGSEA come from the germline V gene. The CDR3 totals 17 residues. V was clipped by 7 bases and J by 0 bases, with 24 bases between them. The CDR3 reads CSATVGLDFLYQETQYF. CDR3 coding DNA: TGCAGCGCCACGGTGGGACTCGACTTTCTGTACCAAGAGACCCAGTACTTC.

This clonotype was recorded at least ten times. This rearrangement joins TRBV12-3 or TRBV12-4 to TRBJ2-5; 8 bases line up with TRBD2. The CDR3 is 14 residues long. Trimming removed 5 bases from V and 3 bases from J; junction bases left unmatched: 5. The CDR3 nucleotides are TGTGCCAGCAGTCCAATAGCGGGGAAAGAGACCCAGTACTTC. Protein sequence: CASSPIAGKETQYF.

CDR3 in DNA: TGTGCCAGCAGCGTAGACGAGCGGGGCTCCTACGAGCAGTACTTC. It codes for CASSVDERGSYEQYF. The chain joins TRBV9 to TRBJ2-7, with 7 bases aligning to TRBD2. V was clipped by 0 bases and J by 0 bases; unmatched bases: 3. This CDR3 has 15 amino acids. Germline CDR1 reads SGDLS; CDR2 reads YYNGEE.

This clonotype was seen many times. This CDR3 is CSAGRWTDTLNTEAFF. DNA of the CDR3: TGCAGTGCCGGGCGTTGGACCGACACTTTGAACACTGAAGCTTTCTTT. The rearrangement links TRBV20-1 to TRBJ1-1; D gene unclear. Germline CDR1 reads DFQATT; CDR2 reads SNEGSKA (reference sequence). CDR3 length: 16 amino acids. Trimming stripped 6 bases from V and 0 bases from J, with 20 bases between.

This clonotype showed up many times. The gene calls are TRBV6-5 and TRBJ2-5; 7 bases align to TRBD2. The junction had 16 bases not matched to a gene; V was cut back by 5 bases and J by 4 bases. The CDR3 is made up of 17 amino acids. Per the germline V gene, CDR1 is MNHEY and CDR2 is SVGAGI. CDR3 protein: CASSPGVGSGGGETQYF. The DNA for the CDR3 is TGTGCCAGCAGTCCGGGGGTCGGTTCGGGCGGGGGAGAGACCCAGTACTTC.